These T cell receptor beta chains were read from a single sample in a study of shared clonotypes between healthy human individuals. The protocol was immunoSEQ multiplex PCR, while the TCRdb copy is restricted to in-frame clones and leaves out a portion. The sample yields about 2.5 million clones, about nine tenths seen once. The sample consisted of naive CD4+ T cells from PBMCs. These receptors came from a man younger than 30 in good health. Some clones in this sample may be carry-over from other donors' samples. The CDR3 runs from the conserved cysteine through the conserved F or W. A D gene is named only where the DNA matches it firmly. Clone size appears in some rows only: once, few, many, or a class for an expanded clone.

length	J	V	size	D	CDR3	DNA
14	TRBJ1-4	TRBV19	.	.	CASSFPGGYEKLFF	TGTGCCAGTAGTTTCCCCGGAGGGTACGAAAAACTGTTTTTT
13	TRBJ2-2	TRBV5-1	once	.	CASSSGAPGWLFF	TGCGCCAGCAGTTCCGGGGCGCCTGGGTGGCTGTTTTTT
16	TRBJ2-1	TRBV5-1	.	TRBD1	CASSPRAGTAYNEQFF	TGCGCCAGCAGCCCGAGGGCTGGGACAGCGTACAATGAGCAGTTCTTC
15	TRBJ2-5	TRBV7-2	.	.	CASSFGPSGRETQYF	TGTGCCAGCAGCTTCGGCCCCTCGGGCCGAGAGACCCAGTACTTC
14	TRBJ2-7	TRBV6-5	few	.	CASSYSEGAYEQYF	TGTGCCAGCAGTTACTCTGAGGGGGCCTACGAGCAGTACTTC
16	TRBJ2-3	TRBV7-6	.	TRBD1	CASSLRRGRDTDTQYF	TGTGCCAGCAGCCTTAGAAGGGGGCGCGACACAGATACGCAGTATTTT
14	TRBJ2-3	TRBV11-3	.	.	CASSWGSDGDTQYF	TGTGCCAGCAGCTGGGGATCGGACGGAGATACGCAGTATTTT
14	TRBJ2-5	TRBV2	.	.	CASSVERGQETQYF	TGTGCCAGCAGTGTAGAAAGGGGGCAAGAGACCCAGTACTTC
16	TRBJ1-3	TRBV4-1	once	.	CASSQTDRASGNTIYF	TGCGCCAGCAGCCAGACAGACAGAGCCTCTGGAAACACCATATATTTT
14	TRBJ2-7	TRBV7-9	.	.	CASSPQAGSYEQYF	TGTGCCAGCAGCCCCCAGGCGGGCTCCTACGAGCAGTACTTC
13	TRBJ2-7	TRBV14	.	.	CASSQVRAPEQYF	TGTGCCAGCAGCCAAGTCAGGGCCCCCGAGCAGTACTTC
15	TRBJ1-5	TRBV30	.	.	CAWSLGGHSNQPQHF	TGTGCCTGGAGTTTGGGGGGGCACAGCAATCAGCCCCAGCATTTT
16	TRBJ2-2	TRBV7-6	.	TRBD2	CASSPRGAGVTGELFF	TGTGCCAGCAGCCCGCGGGGAGCGGGAGTTACCGGGGAGCTGTTTTTT
15	TRBJ1-2	TRBV28	.	TRBD1	CASSLTGGSFYGYTF	TGTGCCAGCAGTTTGACAGGGGGGTCGTTCTATGGCTACACCTTC
12	TRBJ2-5	TRBV2	.	.	CASSTTRETQYF	TGTGCCAGCAGTACCACGCGAGAGACCCAGTACTTC
17	TRBJ1-5	TRBV5-1	.	.	CASSLGSGVNSNQPQHF	TGCGCCAGCAGCTTGGGATCAGGGGTGAATAGCAATCAGCCCCAGCATTTT
17	TRBJ1-4	TRBV4-2	.	.	CASSQDPTGILNEKLFF	TGTGCCAGCAGCCAAGACCCAACCGGGATACTTAATGAAAAACTGTTTTTT
14	TRBJ1-5	TRBV6-4	.	.	CASSPQGGEEPQHF	TGTGCCAGCAGCCCTCAGGGCGGAGAGGAGCCCCAGCATTTT
16	TRBJ2-1	TRBV15	.	TRBD2	CATSRGPAGVGNEQFF	TGTGCCACCAGTAGAGGGCCAGCGGGAGTCGGCAATGAGCAGTTCTTC
15	TRBJ2-2	TRBV7-2	.	.	CASSFRTVNTGELFF	TGTGCCAGCAGCTTTCGGACAGTGAACACCGGGGAGCTGTTTTTT
14	TRBJ2-4	TRBV29-1	.	.	CSVFWDLDENIQYF	TGCAGCGTTTTTTGGGACTTGGATGAAAACATTCAGTACTTC
17	TRBJ2-7	TRBV7-6	.	TRBD2	CASSQIGVAGGPVEQYF	TGTGCCAGCAGCCAGATAGGAGTAGCGGGAGGGCCGGTCGAGCAGTACTTC
15	TRBJ2-1	TRBV5-1	.	TRBD2	CASTWGTSGNNEQFF	TGCGCCAGCACCTGGGGAACTAGCGGGAACAATGAGCAGTTCTTC
15	TRBJ2-3	TRBV18	.	.	CASSPPRPGTDTQYF	TGTGCCAGCTCACCACCGAGACCAGGCACAGATACGCAGTATTTT
12	TRBJ2-7	TRBV5-1	.	.	CASSSSSYEQYF	TGCGCCAGCAGCTCGAGCTCCTACGAGCAGTACTTC
10	TRBJ2-7	TRBV19	.	.	CASSTPGKNF	TGTGCCAGTAGTACTCCGGGAAAGAACTTC
15	TRBJ2-7	TRBV6-1	.	TRBD1	CASSEGPGQSYEQYF	TGTGCCAGCAGTGAAGGACCGGGACAGTCCTACGAGCAGTACTTC
15	TRBJ2-6	TRBV9	.	TRBD1	CASSGTGAGANVLTF	TGTGCCAGCAGCGGAACAGGGGCTGGGGCCAACGTCCTGACTTTC
14	TRBJ2-7	TRBV10-3	.	.	CAISAVRDTYEQYF	TGTGCCATCAGTGCGGTAAGGGACACCTACGAGCAGTACTTC
14	TRBJ1-5	TRBV9	few	TRBD1	CASSATGGQQPQHF	TGTGCCAGCAGCGCTACAGGGGGCCAGCAGCCCCAGCATTTT
14	TRBJ2-3	TRBV6-6	once	TRBD2	CASLASSGTDTQYF	TGTGCCAGCTTGGCGTCTAGCGGGACAGATACGCAGTATTTT
17	TRBJ2-3	TRBV4-1	once	TRBD1	CASSQSGQGDSTDTQYF	TGCGCCAGCAGCCAATCGGGACAGGGGGACAGCACAGATACGCAGTATTTT
15	TRBJ2-7	TRBV5-1	.	TRBD1	CASSPENQGVHEQYF	TGCGCCAGCAGCCCGGAAAATCAGGGGGTACACGAGCAGTACTTC